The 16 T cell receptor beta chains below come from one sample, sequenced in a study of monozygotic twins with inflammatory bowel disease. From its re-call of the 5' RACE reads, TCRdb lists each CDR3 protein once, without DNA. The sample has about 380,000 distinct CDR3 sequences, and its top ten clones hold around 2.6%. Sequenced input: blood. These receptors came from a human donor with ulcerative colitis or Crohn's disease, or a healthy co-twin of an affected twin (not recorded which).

The CDR3 sequence is CASSLSRDTTDTQYF. The genes are TRBV7-3 and TRBJ2-3; TCRdb returns TRBD1, unconfirmable since there is no DNA. The germline gives CDR1 SGHTA, CDR2 FQGTGA. The CDR3 is 15 amino acids.

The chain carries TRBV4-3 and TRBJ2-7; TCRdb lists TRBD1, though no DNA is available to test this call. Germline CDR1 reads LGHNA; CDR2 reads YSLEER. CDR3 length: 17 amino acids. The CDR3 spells CASSQDLTGTRSYEQYF.

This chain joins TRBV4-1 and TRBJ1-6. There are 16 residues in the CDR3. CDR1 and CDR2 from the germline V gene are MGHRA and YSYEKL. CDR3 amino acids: CASTSIGGVFGSPLHF.

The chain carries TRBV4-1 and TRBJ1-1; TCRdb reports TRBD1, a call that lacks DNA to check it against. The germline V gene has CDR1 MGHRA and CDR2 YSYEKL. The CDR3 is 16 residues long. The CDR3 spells CASSQAPGQTNTEAFF.

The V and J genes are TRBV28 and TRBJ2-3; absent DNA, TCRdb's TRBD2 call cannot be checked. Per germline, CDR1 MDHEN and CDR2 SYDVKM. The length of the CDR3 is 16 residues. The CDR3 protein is CASSTSGGAFTDTQYF.

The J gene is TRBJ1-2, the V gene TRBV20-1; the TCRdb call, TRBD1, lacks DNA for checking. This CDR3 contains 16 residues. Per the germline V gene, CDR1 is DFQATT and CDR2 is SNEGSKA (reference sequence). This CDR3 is CSAREITRQGNYGYTF.

The CDR3 reads CASSMTGSGSPLHF. This chain uses TRBV27 with TRBJ1-6; absent DNA, TCRdb's TRBD1 call cannot be checked. The germline gives CDR1 MNHEY, CDR2 SMNVEV (reference sequence). The CDR3 length is 14 residues.

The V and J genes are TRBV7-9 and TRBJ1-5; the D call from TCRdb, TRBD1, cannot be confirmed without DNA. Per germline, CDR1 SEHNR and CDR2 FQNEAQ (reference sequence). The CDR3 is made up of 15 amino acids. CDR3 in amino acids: CASSLGTGGGQPQHF.

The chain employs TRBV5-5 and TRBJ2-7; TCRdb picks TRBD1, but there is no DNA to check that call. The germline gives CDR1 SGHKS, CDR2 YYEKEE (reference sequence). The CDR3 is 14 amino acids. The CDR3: CASSLGQAIYEQYF.

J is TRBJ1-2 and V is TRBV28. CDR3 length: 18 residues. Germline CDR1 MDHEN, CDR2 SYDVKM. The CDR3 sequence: CASFTTTSGIGADYGYTF.

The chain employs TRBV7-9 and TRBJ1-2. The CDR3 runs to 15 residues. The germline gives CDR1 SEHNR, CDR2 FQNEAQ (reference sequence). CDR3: CASSLATGANYGYTF. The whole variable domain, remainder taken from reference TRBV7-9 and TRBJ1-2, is DTGVSQNPRHKITKRGQNVTFRCDPISEHNRLYWYRQTLGQGPEFLTYFQNEAQLEKSRLLSDRFSAERPKGSFSTLEIQRTEQGDSAMYLCASSLATGANYGYTFGSGTRLTVV.

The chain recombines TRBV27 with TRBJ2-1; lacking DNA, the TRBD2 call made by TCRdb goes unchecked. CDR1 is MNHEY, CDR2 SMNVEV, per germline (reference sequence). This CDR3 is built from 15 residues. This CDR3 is CASSLNGLVYNEQFF.

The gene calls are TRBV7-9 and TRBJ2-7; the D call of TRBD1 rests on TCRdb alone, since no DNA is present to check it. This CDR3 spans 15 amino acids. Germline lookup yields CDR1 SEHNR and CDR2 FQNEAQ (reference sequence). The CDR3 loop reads CASSFLTGGRYEQYF.

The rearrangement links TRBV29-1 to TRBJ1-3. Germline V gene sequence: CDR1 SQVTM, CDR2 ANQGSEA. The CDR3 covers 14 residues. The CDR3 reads CSVEYTRSGNTIYF.

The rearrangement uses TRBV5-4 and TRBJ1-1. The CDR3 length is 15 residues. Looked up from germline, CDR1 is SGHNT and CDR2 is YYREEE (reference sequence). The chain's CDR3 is CASSFRSTSNTEAFF.

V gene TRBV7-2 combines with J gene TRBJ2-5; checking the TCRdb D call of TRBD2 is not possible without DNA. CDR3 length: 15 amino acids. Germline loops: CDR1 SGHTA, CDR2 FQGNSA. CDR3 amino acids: CASSKNRGGQETQYF.